A selection of T cell receptor beta chains follows, all from one sample in a study of CD8+CD57+ T cells in acquired aplastic anemia. TCRdb fed the reads into MiXCR, producing one record per CDR3 protein. The sample records about 220,000 distinct CDR3 sequences, 34% being singletons. Sequencing input: sorted CD4+, CD8+, or CD8+CD57+ T cells (not recorded which) from PBMCs. The receptor source for this set is a human donor in good health, serving as a control. Each CDR3 is given with its conserved first and last residue. Fields, in order: D gene, J gene, V gene, clone size, CDR3 protein, CDR3 DNA. A D gene is named only where the DNA matches it firmly. Clone size is shown for a subset of rows, as once, few, many or a class of expanded clone.

D: TRBD1; J: TRBJ2-2; V: TRBV10-3; size: NA; CDR3: CASSDRGLNTGELFF; DNA: TGTGCCAGCAGTGACAGGGGGCTGAACACCGGGGAGCTGTTTTTT
D: TRBD2; J: TRBJ2-3; V: TRBV10-3; size: NA; CDR3: CAISPSGRDTDTQYF; DNA: TGTGCCATCAGCCCTAGCGGGAGGGACACAGATACGCAGTATTTT
D: TRBD1; J: TRBJ1-1; V: TRBV19; size: NA; CDR3: CASSKGPGQGQYPEAFF; DNA: TGTGCCAGTAGTAAGGGGCCGGGACAGGGGCAGTACCCAGAAGCTTTCTTT
D: TRBD2; J: TRBJ2-3; V: TRBV2; size: NA; CDR3: CASSDPSGRGTDTQYF; DNA: TGTGCCAGCAGTGATCCTAGCGGGAGGGGGACAGATACGCAGTATTTT
D: NA; J: TRBJ1-1; V: TRBV20-1; size: many; CDR3: CSARVGQLNTEAFF; DNA: TGCAGTGCTAGAGTTGGACAGTTGAACACTGAAGCTTTCTTT
D: NA; J: TRBJ1-2; V: TRBV11-2; size: NA; CDR3: CASSLNSRANYGYTF; DNA: TGTGCCAGCAGTTTAAACTCGCGAGCTAACTATGGCTACACCTTC
D: TRBD1; J: TRBJ2-7; V: TRBV14; size: NA; CDR3: CASSSRTGMGSYEQYF; DNA: TGTGCCAGCAGCTCTAGGACAGGGATGGGTTCCTACGAGCAGTACTTC
D: TRBD2; J: TRBJ2-7; V: TRBV25-1; size: few; CDR3: CASSPGGGREGYEQYF; DNA: TGTGCCAGCAGCCCCGGGGGTGGGCGGGAGGGCTACGAGCAGTACTTC
D: NA; J: TRBJ2-1; V: TRBV2; size: many; CDR3: CASRRTEYNEQFF; DNA: TGTGCCAGCAGACGGACGGAGTACAATGAGCAGTTCTTC
D: TRBD1; J: TRBJ2-1; V: TRBV12-3/TRBV12-4; size: few; CDR3: CASSLITGGVVNEQFF; DNA: TGTGCCAGCAGTTTAATCACAGGGGGCGTAGTAAATGAGCAGTTCTTC
D: NA; J: TRBJ1-4; V: TRBV4-1; size: few; CDR3: CASSQTIGFNEKLFF; DNA: TGCGCCAGCAGCCAGACAATAGGGTTTAATGAAAAACTGTTTTTT
D: TRBD1; J: TRBJ1-1; V: TRBV2; size: many; CDR3: CASRSGTAEAFF; DNA: TGTGCCAGCAGGAGCGGGACAGCTGAAGCTTTCTTT
D: NA; J: TRBJ2-1; V: TRBV11-1; size: few; CDR3: CASSFPRRLALPYNEQFF; DNA: TGTGCCAGCAGCTTCCCCAGGCGATTAGCGCTGCCCTACAATGAGCAGTTCTTC
D: TRBD1; J: TRBJ1-2; V: TRBV29-1; size: many; CDR3: CSVAGTGDLYGYTF; DNA: TGCAGCGTAGCCGGGACAGGGGACCTCTATGGCTACACCTTC
D: NA; J: TRBJ1-1; V: TRBV25-1; size: NA; CDR3: CASSALGHRDGTEAFF; DNA: TGTGCCAGCAGTGCGTTAGGACACAGGGACGGCACTGAAGCTTTCTTT
D: NA; J: TRBJ2-7; V: TRBV25-1; size: NA; CDR3: CARSILEQYF; DNA: TGTGCCAGGTCGATACTCGAGCAGTACTTC
D: NA; J: TRBJ1-1; V: TRBV7-9; size: many; CDR3: CASSPRFRDTEAFF; DNA: TGTGCCAGCAGCCCCCGATTCAGGGACACTGAAGCTTTCTTT
D: NA; J: TRBJ1-2; V: TRBV7-2; size: many; CDR3: CASSFSREGGGYTF; DNA: TGTGCCAGCAGCTTTAGCCGGGAAGGTGGTGGCTACACCTTC
D: TRBD1; J: TRBJ1-4; V: TRBV15; size: NA; CDR3: CATSSGTGDNEKLFF; DNA: TGTGCCACCAGCAGTGGAACAGGGGATAATGAAAAACTGTTTTTT
D: TRBD1; J: TRBJ1-2; V: TRBV10-3; size: many; CDR3: CAITTGQDGYTF; DNA: TGTGCCATCACCACGGGACAGGATGGCTACACCTTC
D: NA; J: TRBJ2-5; V: TRBV20-1; size: NA; CDR3: CSARALGGTEETQYF; DNA: TGCAGTGCCCGAGCCTTAGGGGGTACTGAAGAGACCCAGTACTTC
D: NA; J: TRBJ2-7; V: TRBV12-3/TRBV12-4; size: many; CDR3: CASSFGPYEQYF; DNA: TGTGCCAGCAGCTTCGGTCCCTACGAGCAGTACTTC
D: NA; J: TRBJ1-1; V: TRBV5-1; size: NA; CDR3: CASSSGDGNTEAFF; DNA: TGCGCCAGCAGCTCGGGGGACGGGAACACTGAAGCTTTCTTT
D: NA; J: TRBJ1-2; V: TRBV2; size: many; CDR3: CASSDARASGYGYTF; DNA: TGTGCCAGCAGTGACGCACGGGCCTCGGGCTATGGCTACACCTTC
D: NA; J: TRBJ1-1; V: TRBV5-1; size: many; CDR3: CASSRDANTEAFF; DNA: TGCGCCAGCAGCCGGGACGCCAACACTGAAGCTTTCTTT